The source of this T cell receptor beta chain is a study of cytomegalovirus exposure and HLA in healthy donors. Remarks on this clone: The antigen is undetermined.

Study-level results: Later findings reportedly placed an Asian-associated ancestry cluster below the roughly 700-donor mean for N-insertions.

Both 60 Vbeta primers and 13 Jbeta primers went into the PCR. Sequencing was performed with immunoSEQ multiplex PCR; in TCRdb, only in-frame clones are kept and a portion is missing. The sample shows about 140,000 clones, around 81% of them seen only once. V gave up 6 bases and J gave up 1 base, with 9 bases separating them. The germline gives CDR1 MNHEY, CDR2 SMNVEV (reference sequence). This CDR3 comprises 13 residues. V gene TRBV27 combines with J gene TRBJ2-5, with D perhaps TRBD1 (6 bases). The source material was PBMCs. This TCR derives from a man aged 40-49 years in good health and CMV-seropositive. CDR3: CASRAGVQETQYF. The CDR3 region has the DNA TGTGCCAGCAGAGCAGGGGTCCAAGAGACCCAGTACTTC.